In this sample, the clone carrying this TCR beta chain turned up a few times. Its antigen is not identified. TCRdb re-derived calls from the 5' RACE reads in MiXCR, one entry per CDR3 protein. This sample has 300,000 to 400,000 distinct CDR3 sequences, with approximately 16% found just once. This CDR3 is built from 13 residues. V lost 6 bases and J lost 1, with 10 bases in between. The germline V gene encodes CDR1 MNHEY and CDR2 SVGAGI. These data are taken from a study of T-cell memory formation after mild COVID-19. In the study overall: Largely, TCR clusters stayed within a single donor.

Study-wide points: The appearance of some responding clones in pre-infection memory suggested that cross-reactive memory joined. SARS-CoV-2 specificity of second-wave clones peaking day 37 was unconfirmed.

The chain recombines TRBV6-5 with TRBJ2-7; D unresolved. Sequenced: PBMCs or a T cell subset sorted from them (not recorded which). The receptor was isolated from a man aged 18-30 years who had mild COVID-19 (a few samples of this study predate the infection). Cell type and time point are not known. The CDR3 DNA is TGTGCCAGCAGGGACCTCGTATCCTACGAGCAGTACGTC. As protein: CASRDLVSYEQYV.